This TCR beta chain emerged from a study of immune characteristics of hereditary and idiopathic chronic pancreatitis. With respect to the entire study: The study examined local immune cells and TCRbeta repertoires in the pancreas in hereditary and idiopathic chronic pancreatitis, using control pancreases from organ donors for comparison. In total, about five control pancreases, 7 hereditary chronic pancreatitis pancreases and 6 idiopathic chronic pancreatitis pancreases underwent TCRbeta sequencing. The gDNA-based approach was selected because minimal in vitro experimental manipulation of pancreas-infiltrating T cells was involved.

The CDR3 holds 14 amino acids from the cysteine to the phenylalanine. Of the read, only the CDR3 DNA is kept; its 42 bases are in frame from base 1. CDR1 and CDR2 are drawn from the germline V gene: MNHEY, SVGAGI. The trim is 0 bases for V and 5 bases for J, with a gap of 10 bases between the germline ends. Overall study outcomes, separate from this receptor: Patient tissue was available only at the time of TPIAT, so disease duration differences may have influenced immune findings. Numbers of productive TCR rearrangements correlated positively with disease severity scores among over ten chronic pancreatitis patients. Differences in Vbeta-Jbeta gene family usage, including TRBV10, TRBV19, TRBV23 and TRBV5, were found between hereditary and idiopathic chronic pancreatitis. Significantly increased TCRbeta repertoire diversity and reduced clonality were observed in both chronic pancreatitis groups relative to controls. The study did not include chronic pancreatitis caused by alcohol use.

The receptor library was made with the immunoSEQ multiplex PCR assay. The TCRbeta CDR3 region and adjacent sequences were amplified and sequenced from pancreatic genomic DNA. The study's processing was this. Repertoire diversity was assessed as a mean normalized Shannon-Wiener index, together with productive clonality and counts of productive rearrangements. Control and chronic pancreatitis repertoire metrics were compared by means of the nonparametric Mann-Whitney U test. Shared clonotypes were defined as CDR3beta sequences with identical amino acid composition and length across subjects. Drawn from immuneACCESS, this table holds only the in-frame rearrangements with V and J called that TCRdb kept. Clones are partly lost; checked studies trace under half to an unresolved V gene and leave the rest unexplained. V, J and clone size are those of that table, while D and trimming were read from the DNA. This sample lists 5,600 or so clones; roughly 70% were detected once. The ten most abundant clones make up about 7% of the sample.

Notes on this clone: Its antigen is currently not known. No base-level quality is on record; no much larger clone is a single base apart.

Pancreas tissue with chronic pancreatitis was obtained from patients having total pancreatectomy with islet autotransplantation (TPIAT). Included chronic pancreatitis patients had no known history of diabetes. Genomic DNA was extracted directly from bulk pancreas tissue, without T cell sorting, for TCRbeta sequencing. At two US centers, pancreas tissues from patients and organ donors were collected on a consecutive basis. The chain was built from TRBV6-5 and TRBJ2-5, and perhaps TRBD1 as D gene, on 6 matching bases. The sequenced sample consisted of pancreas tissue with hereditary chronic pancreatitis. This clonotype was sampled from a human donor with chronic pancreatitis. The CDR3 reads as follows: CASSYSWGLETQYF. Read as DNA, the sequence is TGTGCCAGCAGTTACTCGTGGGGGCTGGAGACCCAGTACTTC.